The TCR beta chain under discussion was sequenced for a study of glioma-infiltrating T cells after dendritic cell vaccination. In regard to this clone: The antigen is not known.

Time point given: after dendritic cell vaccination, including at tumor progression/relapse. Study-wide results and caveats: TCR clonality showed no direct relationship with survival.

The CDR3 totals 14 residues. V gave up 6 bases and J gave up 7 bases; unmatched junction bases: 8. CDR1 MNHEY and CDR2 SMNVEV come from the germline V gene (reference sequence). TCRdb's copy holds only in-frame clones and misses some; the assay was immunoSEQ multiplex PCR. This sample carries tens of thousands of clones, roughly four fifths of them seen once, and the ten largest clones take less than 8%. This material consisted of blood, taken after dendritic cell vaccination. This sequence originates from a human donor with glioblastoma. The V and J genes are TRBV27 and TRBJ1-1; 10 positions agree with TRBD1. The CDR3 nucleotides are TGTGCCAGCAGGCCGACAGGGGGCTGGAGTGAAGCTTTCTTT. It yields the protein CASRPTGGWSEAFF.